A single sample gave rise to the 21 T cell receptor beta chains below, sequenced in a study of chemoradiotherapy in HPV16-positive cancers (dated by TCRdb to the early 2020s). The library relied on the immunoSEQ multiplex PCR assay. The table was pulled from immuneACCESS by TCRdb, which kept in-frame rearrangements only. Such tables lose some clones; where checked, under half of the loss comes from unresolved V genes, and the rest has no known cause. The sample table holds 3,000 to 4,500 clones, of which around 94% were seen once. About 2.1% of the sample comes from the top ten. This sample was gathered from a patient who underwent chemoradiotherapy. The receptors stem from a human donor with HPV-associated anogenital cancer.

This clone was observed once. CDR3 amino acids: CASSTSGGKVGELFF. In DNA form, the CDR3 reads TGCGCCAGCAGCACTAGCGGGGGAAAGGTCGGGGAGCTGTTTTTT. The chain has TRBV5-1 and TRBJ2-2; 11 bases match TRBD2. CDR1 SGHRS and CDR2 YFSETQ come from the germline V gene. V was pared by 4 bases and J by 7 bases, with 6 bases of the junction left unmatched. CDR3 length equals 15 residues.

The CDR3 coding sequence is TGTGCCAGCAGCACAACTAGTAAAGATATCCCCTACGAGCAGTACTTC. As protein: CASSTTSKDIPYEQYF. The genes are TRBV9 and TRBJ2-7; D may be TRBD2 (5 bases). With 4 bases removed from V and 2 bases from J, the gap between germline ends came to 19 bases. The CDR3 has 16 residues. Looked up from germline, CDR1 is SGDLS and CDR2 is YYNGEE.

This chain connects TRBV6-5 to TRBJ2-7; D might be TRBD1 (6 bases). The V gene lost 6 bases and the J gene lost 1 base, with 10 bases spanning the gap. Per germline, CDR1 MNHEY and CDR2 SVGAGI. CDR3 length equals 13 residues. CDR3: CASRDRVSYEQYF. CDR3 bases: TGTGCCAGCAGGGACAGAGTATCCTACGAGCAGTACTTC.

J is TRBJ1-5 and V is TRBV30; TRBD1 might be the D (5 bases). The V end was cut by 3 bases, the J end by 2 bases, with 17 bases between. This CDR3 spans 16 amino acids. Germline loops: CDR1 GTSNPN, CDR2 SVGIG (reference sequence). This CDR3 is CAWSREGRVRNQPQHF. DNA for the CDR3: TGTGCCTGGAGCAGGGAAGGTCGGGTTCGCAATCAGCCCCAGCATTTT.

The CDR3 here is CASSLVGEQYF. For the CDR3, the DNA is TGTGCCAGCAGCTTAGTTGGGGAACAGTACTTC. The J gene is TRBJ2-7, the V gene TRBV7-8; D is undetermined. The CDR3 runs to 11 residues. V lost 1 base to trimming and J lost 10 bases, with 8 bases between them. Germline V gives CDR1 SGHVS, CDR2 FQNEAQ.

The rearrangement uses TRBV5-8 and TRBJ2-7; D unresolved. V was pared by 2 bases and J by 2 bases, with 14 bases between. CDR3 length: 15 residues. The V gene's germline CDR1 is SGHTS and CDR2 YDEGEE. The chain's CDR3 is CASSFRAISTYEQYF. The CDR3 DNA reads as TGTGCCAGCAGCTTTCGCGCGATAAGTACCTACGAGCAGTACTTC.

The chain couples TRBV2 to TRBJ2-1; D is tentatively TRBD1 or TRBD2 (6 bases each). The CDR3 is 15 amino acids. Per germline, CDR1 SNHLY and CDR2 FYNNEI. V was trimmed by 3 bases and J by 9 bases, leaving 18 bases between them. In nucleotides, the CDR3 is TGTGCCAGCAGTGACCCGGGGGCGCTTTGGGGTGAGCAGTTCTTC. It is translated as CASSDPGALWGEQFF.

The chain carries TRBV19 and TRBJ2-2; 7 bases agree with TRBD1. V gave up 6 bases and J gave up 4 bases; unmatched junction bases: 5. Germline-derived CDR1 and CDR2 are LNHDA and SQIVND (reference sequence). This CDR3 has 14 residues. The CDR3 region is CASRSRGTTGELFF. The CDR3 DNA reads as TGTGCCAGTAGATCCAGGGGGACCACCGGGGAGCTGTTTTTT.

This chain joins TRBV25-1 and TRBJ1-1, with 8 bases lining up with TRBD1. The J segment lost 8 bases and the V segment lost 6 bases, leaving 14 bases of the junction unmatched. The CDR3 loop spans 15 amino acids. The germline CDR1 and CDR2 sequences are MGHDK and SYGVNS. The CDR3 sequence: CASRRGGQGASEAFF. CDR3 in DNA: TGTGCCAGCAGGAGGGGGGGGCAGGGGGCATCAGAAGCTTTCTTT.

The V call is TRBV27, the J call TRBJ2-5, with 10 positions matching TRBD2. The CDR3 sequence is 16 residues long. V trimming: 5 bases; J trimming: 1 base; junction bases outside the gene matches: 7. Germline V gene lookup returns CDR1 MNHEY and CDR2 SMNVEV (reference sequence). The CDR3 loop is CASSALAGASQETQYF. The CDR3 DNA sequence: TGTGCCAGCAGTGCCCTAGCGGGAGCCTCCCAAGAGACCCAGTACTTC.

This chain uses TRBV29-1 with TRBJ1-2; D perhaps matches TRBD1 (5 bases). Looked up from germline, CDR1 is SQVTM and CDR2 is ANQGSEA. This CDR3 contains 13 residues. V was trimmed by 1 base and J by 2 bases, leaving 8 bases between them. For the CDR3, the DNA is TGCAGCGTTGAAGGGGGGGGAAACTATGGCTACACCTTC. Translating gives CSVEGGGNYGYTF. The full variable domain, with the rest looked up from reference TRBV29-1 and TRBJ1-2, is SAVISQKPSRDICQRGTSLTIQCQVDSQVTMMFWYRQQPGQSLTLIATANQGSEATYESGFVIDKFPISRPNLTFSTLTVSNMSPEDSSIYLCSVEGGGNYGYTFGSGTRLTVV.

The chain uses TRBV2 and TRBJ2-7, with a weak D call TRBD1 (6 bases). Per germline, CDR1 SNHLY and CDR2 FYNNEI. This CDR3 is 14 amino acids long. Deletions cut 4 bases from V and 5 bases from J, with 15 bases between. The CDR3 loop is CASSVDSSSNEQYF. The CDR3, as DNA: TGTGCCAGCAGTGTGGACAGCTCATCTAACGAGCAGTACTTC.

The chain combines TRBV4-1 with TRBJ1-3; the D is unclear. The CDR3 has 17 amino acids. In germline, CDR1 is MGHRA, CDR2 YSYEKL. The ends were cut back, 0 bases at V and 4 bases at J, with 16 bases in the middle. The CDR3 DNA is TGCGCCAGCAGCCAAGAGCTAACACCTCAAGCGGGAAACACCATATATTTT. This encodes CASSQELTPQAGNTIYF.

The rearrangement joins TRBV2 to TRBJ1-1; D is perhaps TRBD1 (6 bases). CDR3 length: 11 residues. CDR1 is SNHLY, CDR2 FYNNEI, per germline. V was clipped by 6 bases and J by 9 bases, with 11 bases between them. In nucleotides, the CDR3 is TGTGCCAGCAGCGGACAGAAAAAAGCTTTCTTT. Protein product: CASSGQKKAFF.

In its sample, this clone was seen once. The chain is built from TRBV19 and TRBJ2-7; perhaps TRBD2 as D (7 bases). The CDR3 sequence is 17 residues long. Per germline, CDR1 LNHDA and CDR2 SQIVND (reference sequence). The V and J ends lost 3 bases and 2 bases respectively, with 20 bases between them. The CDR3 sequence is CASSMGKRGATPYEQYF. The CDR3 DNA follows: TGTGCCAGTAGTATGGGGAAACGGGGGGCGACCCCCTACGAGCAGTACTTC.

The chain uses TRBV7-9 and TRBJ1-2; TRBD1 agrees at 8 bases. The germline CDR1 and CDR2 sequences are SEHNR and FQNEAQ (reference sequence). The CDR3 is 12 amino acids. The ends lost 6 bases at V and 8 bases at J; junction bases unmatched: 5. The CDR3, as DNA: TGTGCCAGCAGTGTCGACAGGGGAGGCTACACCTTC. As protein: CASSVDRGGYTF.

V gene TRBV4-2 combines with J gene TRBJ2-7; D might be TRBD2 (6 bases). V lost 7 bases and J lost 4, with 8 bases in between. Germline loops: CDR1 LGHNA, CDR2 YNFKEQ. CDR3 length: 11 residues. The CDR3 protein is CASNGGYEQYF. CDR3 nucleotides: TGTGCCAGCAACGGGGGATACGAGCAGTACTTC.

The gene calls are TRBV11-2 and TRBJ2-1; D not certain. The CDR3 totals 12 residues. CDR1 and CDR2 (germline): SGHAT, FQNNGV. With 1 base removed from V and 5 bases from J, the gap between germline ends came to 3 bases. CDR3 coding DNA: TGTGCCAGCAGCTTAGGAGACAATGAGCAGTTCTTC. Translation gives CASSLGDNEQFF.

Only one count was recorded for this clone. This chain joins TRBV27 and TRBJ2-7; 7 bases align to TRBD1. J was trimmed by 4 bases and V by 3 bases; bases with no gene match: 18. The CDR3 is made up of 18 amino acids. The germline CDR1 and CDR2 sequences are MNHEY and SMNVEV (reference sequence). CDR3 sequence (DNA): TGTGCCAGCAGTTTCTCGACCAGGACAGGAAAGGGGGTTTACGAGCAGTACTTC. This translates into CASSFSTRTGKGVYEQYF.

The CDR3 DNA reads as TGCGCCAGCAGCTTGCAGGGGGGAAGGACTGAAGCTTTCTTT. This encodes CASSLQGGRTEAFF. The chain combines TRBV5-1 with TRBJ1-1, with 7 positions matching TRBD1. Germline CDR1 and CDR2: SGHRS and YFSETQ. V shed 1 base and J 5 bases; nucleotides not matched to a gene: 5. The CDR3 spans 14 residues.

The chain employs TRBV27 and TRBJ1-2; D is possibly TRBD1 (6 bases). The CDR3 loop spans 15 amino acids. The V gene's germline CDR1 is MNHEY and CDR2 SMNVEV (reference sequence). Deletions cut 5 bases from V and 1 base from J, with 14 bases between. The CDR3 nucleotides are TGTGCCAGCAGTCGCACAGGGACGTATAACTATGGCTACACCTTC. Translated: CASSRTGTYNYGYTF.